Listed below are T cell receptor beta chains from one sample, sequenced in a study of PD-L1 blockade in urothelial cancer. Sequencing used immunoSEQ multiplex PCR; TCRdb keeps in-frame clones, though not all of them. The sample has tens of thousands of clones, over 75% seen once. Sequenced here: PBMCs, sampled around atezolizumab (anti-PD-L1) treatment. Receptor source: an older man with urothelial cancer. CDR3s include the opening cysteine and the closing phenylalanine or tryptophan. D genes are given only for firm matches. Size is omitted from some rows. Given values are once, few, many or a class for expanded clones.

v_call	d_call	j_call	clone_size	cdr3_aa	cdr3_nt
TRBV4-2	-	TRBJ2-3	-	CASSRQSDTQYF	TGTGCCAGCAGCCGCCAGTCAGATACGCAGTATTTT
TRBV2	TRBD2	TRBJ2-1	-	CASSETSGSIYEQFF	TGTGCCAGCAGTGAGACTAGCGGGAGTATCTATGAGCAGTTCTTC
TRBV5-1	TRBD1	TRBJ1-1	-	CASSPGQGIEAFF	TGCGCCAGCAGCCCGGGACAGGGGATTGAAGCTTTCTTT
TRBV18	TRBD2	TRBJ2-3	-	CASSTSGRPDTQYF	TGTGCCAGCTCGACTAGCGGGAGGCCAGATACGCAGTATTTT
TRBV29-1	TRBD2	TRBJ2-1	-	CSVMGLGVYEQFF	TGCAGCGTTATGGGACTAGGGGTCTATGAGCAGTTCTTC
TRBV30	-	TRBJ2-7	-	CAWAGRSANYEQYF	TGTGCCTGGGCAGGGAGGTCTGCCAACTACGAGCAGTACTTC
TRBV9	TRBD2	TRBJ2-1	few	CASSVTSGSYNEQFF	TGTGCCAGCAGCGTGACTAGCGGGAGCTACAATGAGCAGTTCTTC
TRBV11-2	TRBD2	TRBJ2-2	once	CASSFTSGLTGELFF	TGTGCCAGCAGCTTCACTAGCGGCCTCACCGGGGAGCTGTTTTTT
TRBV5-1	-	TRBJ2-1	-	CASSLALRTYRGSNEQFF	TGCGCCAGCAGCTTGGCTCTAAGGACTTACCGCGGATCCAATGAGCAGTTCTTC
TRBV10-3	-	TRBJ1-2	once	CAISPGFGYGYTF	TGTGCCATCAGCCCAGGGTTCGGCTATGGCTACACCTTC
TRBV5-1	TRBD1	TRBJ1-1	-	CASSLSGGNTEAFF	TGCGCCAGCAGTTTGTCAGGGGGAAACACTGAAGCTTTCTTT
TRBV7-2	-	TRBJ1-5	-	CASSLRQFNQPQHF	TGTGCCAGCAGCTTACGACAGTTCAATCAGCCCCAGCATTTT
TRBV11-2	TRBD2	TRBJ2-1	-	CASSLRAGTSGPYYNEQFF	TGTGCCAGCAGCTTGAGAGCAGGGACTAGCGGGCCCTACTACAATGAGCAGTTCTTC
TRBV7-9	TRBD1	TRBJ1-1	-	CASSSHGTGSNTEAFF	TGTGCCAGCAGCTCCCACGGGACAGGATCTAACACTGAAGCTTTCTTT
TRBV27	-	TRBJ2-1	-	CASTAGSGNEQFF	TGTGCCAGCACGGCCGGGAGTGGTAATGAGCAGTTCTTC
TRBV2	-	TRBJ2-5	-	CASSEGGRRETQYF	TGTGCCAGCAGTGAAGGTGGGAGGCGCGAGACCCAGTACTTC
TRBV6-6	-	TRBJ1-1	-	CASSRVPQGGTEAFF	TGTGCCAGCAGTCGGGTGCCCCAGGGAGGTACTGAAGCTTTCTTT
TRBV5-8	TRBD1	TRBJ2-3	-	CASSRGQGTDTQYF	TGTGCCAGCAGTCGAGGACAGGGGACAGATACGCAGTATTTT
TRBV7-2	TRBD1	TRBJ1-5	-	CASSSSGTGNQPQHF	TGTGCCAGCAGCTCCTCCGGGACAGGCAATCAGCCCCAGCATTTT
TRBV5-1	-	TRBJ2-7	-	CASSTGTYYEQYF	TGCGCCAGCAGCACCGGGACTTACTACGAGCAGTACTTC
TRBV28	TRBD1	TRBJ2-1	-	CASSLPLQGAGNEQFF	TGTGCCAGCAGTTTACCTTTACAGGGGGCTGGTAATGAGCAGTTCTTC
TRBV6-1	-	TRBJ2-3	once	CATKPLGGADTQYF	TGTGCCACTAAACCCCTGGGAGGCGCAGATACGCAGTATTTT
TRBV5-1	-	TRBJ2-7	-	CASSLNTVSEQYF	TGCGCCAGCAGCTTGAATACTGTTTCCGAGCAGTACTTC
TRBV6-6	-	TRBJ2-7	few	CASSRGTYIEQYF	TGTGCCAGCAGTCGAGGGACTTACATAGAGCAGTACTTC
TRBV7-7	TRBD1	TRBJ2-3	-	CASSQGTGGASTDTQYF	TGTGCTAGCAGTCAGGGGACAGGGGGCGCAAGCACAGATACGCAGTATTTT
TRBV30	-	TRBJ1-5	-	CAWRRWRASNQPQHF	TGTGCCTGGAGAAGGTGGAGGGCCAGCAATCAGCCCCAGCATTTT
TRBV19	-	TRBJ1-1	-	CASSTWTEDLKAFF	TGTGCCAGTAGTACATGGACAGAGGATCTTAAAGCTTTCTTT
TRBV29-1	TRBD2	TRBJ2-7	-	CSAYSGRSYEQYF	TGCAGCGCCTATAGCGGGAGGTCCTACGAGCAGTACTTC
TRBV5-1	TRBD1	TRBJ2-7	-	CASSPGTGSYEQYF	TGCGCCAGCAGCCCCGGGACAGGGTCGTACGAGCAGTACTTC
TRBV27	TRBD2	TRBJ2-1	-	CASSLLAGVYNEQFF	TGTGCCAGCAGCCTCCTAGCGGGAGTCTACAATGAGCAGTTCTTC
TRBV7-8	-	TRBJ1-2	-	CASSLGRGNNYGYTF	TGTGCCAGCAGCTTAGGCCGAGGGAATAACTATGGCTACACCTTC
TRBV14	TRBD2	TRBJ2-1	-	CASSHRGLAVSYEQFF	TGTGCCAGCAGCCATAGGGGACTAGCGGTTAGCTATGAGCAGTTCTTC
TRBV27	-	TRBJ1-5	once	CASSFRDDQPQHF	TGTGCCAGCAGTTTCAGGGATGATCAGCCCCAGCATTTT
TRBV28	-	TRBJ2-1	-	CASSFSDPSYNEQFF	TGTGCCAGCAGTTTTAGCGACCCTTCCTACAATGAGCAGTTCTTC
TRBV5-5	TRBD2	TRBJ2-3	-	CASSLGLAGGLSTDTQYF	TGTGCCAGCAGCTTGGGACTAGCGGGAGGTTTGAGCACAGATACGCAGTATTTT
TRBV29-1	TRBD1	TRBJ1-2	-	CSVEDNRGPGYGYTF	TGCAGCGTTGAAGATAACAGGGGGCCCGGCTATGGCTACACCTTC
TRBV4-1	TRBD2	TRBJ2-5	-	CASSQERGGSEGQETQYF	TGCGCCAGCAGCCAAGAACGAGGCGGGAGCGAAGGGCAAGAGACCCAGTACTTC
TRBV19	TRBD1	TRBJ2-2	-	CASSNRGKSGELFF	TGTGCCAGTAGTAACAGGGGTAAGTCCGGGGAGCTGTTTTTT
TRBV19	-	TRBJ2-3	-	CASSISGKDTQYF	TGTGCCAGTAGTATATCGGGGAAAGATACGCAGTATTTT
TRBV7-6	TRBD1	TRBJ2-5	-	CASSVPGTGGGETQYF	TGTGCCAGCAGCGTCCCCGGGACAGGGGGCGGAGAGACCCAGTACTTC
TRBV19	TRBD2	TRBJ2-3	-	CASSAPGLAGDKTQYF	TGTGCCAGTAGTGCACCGGGACTAGCGGGAGACAAAACGCAGTATTTT